A selection of T cell receptor beta chains follows, all from one sample in a study of OX40 agonist ivuxolimab in advanced cancers. Profiled with immunoSEQ multiplex PCR; TCRdb holds only in-frame clones, not every one. Among 77,000 or so clones listed, approximately 80% were seen once. Sequenced here: CD4+ or CD8+ T cells sorted from blood, sampled in a trial of the OX40 agonist ivuxolimab. The source of these receptors is an adult with an advanced solid tumor such as melanoma, head and neck, liver or kidney cancer. CDR3s include the opening cysteine and the closing phenylalanine or tryptophan. The D gene is left open where the match is weak. Size tells how often a clone was seen (once, few, many) or the class of an expanded clone, and some rows leave it out.

V gene,clone size,J gene,D gene,CDR3 DNA,CDR3 protein
TRBV4-2,medium-sized,TRBJ1-4,.,TGTGCCAGCAGCCTCCGGATCAAGGAAAAACTGTTTTTT,CASSLRIKEKLFF
TRBV7-2,.,TRBJ2-7,.,TGTGCCAGCACCCCAAGGGGTCCCGTGGGGTACGAGCAGTACTTC,CASTPRGPVGYEQYF
TRBV9,few,TRBJ2-3,.,TGTGCCAGCAGCGTAAACTCTCCGGATACGCAGTATTTT,CASSVNSPDTQYF
TRBV19,.,TRBJ1-3,.,TGTGCCAGTAGTGCCTCAAGCTCTGGAAACACCATATATTTT,CASSASSSGNTIYF
TRBV19,.,TRBJ1-1,.,TGTGCCAGTAGTATTGCGGGGGCGCCTGAAGCTTTCTTT,CASSIAGAPEAFF
TRBV7-2,.,TRBJ2-5,TRBD2,TGTGCCAGCAGACCAAAAACACTAGCGGGGGGGCTGCGGACCCAGTACTTC,CASRPKTLAGGLRTQYF
TRBV9,.,TRBJ2-7,.,TGTGCCAGCAGACGACAGGAACAGGGCTACGAGCAGTACTTC,CASRRQEQGYEQYF
TRBV4-3,.,TRBJ2-1,.,TGCGCCAGCAGCCAAGATAGGACACTGGACAATGAGCAGTTCTTC,CASSQDRTLDNEQFF
TRBV6-6,few,TRBJ2-1,.,TGTGCCAGCAGCCTCGGCGGGGCCTCCTACAATGAGCAGTTCTTC,CASSLGGASYNEQFF
TRBV28,.,TRBJ1-5,.,TGTGCCAGCAGTTTGAGACAGAGTTATAGCAATCAGCCCCAGCATTTT,CASSLRQSYSNQPQHF
TRBV6-1,few,TRBJ2-1,.,TGTGCCAGCAGTGACATCGCTGACAGCTACAATGAGCAGTTCTTC,CASSDIADSYNEQFF
TRBV14,.,TRBJ1-1,.,TGTGCCAGCAGCCACCTGGACAGAGCGGGGACTGAAGCTTTCTTT,CASSHLDRAGTEAFF
TRBV5-5,.,TRBJ2-7,.,TGTGCCAGCAGCGGGGGCCCCGGGGACCATTACGAGCAGTACTTC,CASSGGPGDHYEQYF
TRBV30,few,TRBJ1-5,.,TGTGCCTGGTCGACCAGGGTGGGGCAGCCCCAGCATTTT,CAWSTRVGQPQHF
TRBV7-9,.,TRBJ1-2,.,TGTGCCAGCAGCTCCCTCGGGGCAGGGGATTACTATGGCTACACCTTC,CASSSLGAGDYYGYTF
TRBV6-5,once,TRBJ2-7,.,TGTGCCACCAGCCGATATGGGGGGCTCTACGAGCAGTACTTC,CATSRYGGLYEQYF
TRBV28,.,TRBJ2-4,.,TGTGCCAGCAAGGTGGGTGGAGCCAAAAACATTCAGTACTTC,CASKVGGAKNIQYF
TRBV19,.,TRBJ2-2,TRBD1,TGTGCCACCACGAGGACAGGCGGCGGGGAGCTGTTTTTT,CATTRTGGGELFF
TRBV6-1,.,TRBJ1-2,.,TGTGCCAGCCTCGTCAGGGCTCTCTTCTATGGCTACACCTTC,CASLVRALFYGYTF
TRBV28,.,TRBJ2-1,.,TGTGCCAGCGAAAGCGGTGGCTCCTACAATGAGCAGTTCTTC,CASESGGSYNEQFF
TRBV18,.,TRBJ2-5,.,TGTGCCAGCTCACCACCGATCGTGGAGACCCAGTACTTC,CASSPPIVETQYF
TRBV7-2,.,TRBJ2-7,TRBD1,TGTGCCAGCACCGTAAACAGGGGTTCCTACGAGCAGTACTTC,CASTVNRGSYEQYF
TRBV6-4,.,TRBJ2-1,.,TGTGCCAGCAGTGAACTGCCCAGGGAACACTCCTACAATGAGCAGTTCTTC,CASSELPREHSYNEQFF
TRBV9,once,TRBJ2-2,.,TGTGCCAGCAGCGTCGCAGGGCCGGGTACCGGGGAGCTGTTTTTT,CASSVAGPGTGELFF
TRBV6-1,.,TRBJ1-1,.,TGTGCCAGCAGTGAATGGGCAGGGGACACTGAAGCTTTCTTT,CASSEWAGDTEAFF
TRBV4-1,.,TRBJ2-5,TRBD2,TGCGCCAGCAGCCAAGATGGACTAGCGGGAGAGACCCAGTACTTC,CASSQDGLAGETQYF
TRBV19,.,TRBJ1-5,.,TGTGCCAGTAGTTCCCGGACCGAGTTGAGAGGCAATCAGCCCCAGCATTTT,CASSSRTELRGNQPQHF
TRBV7-9,.,TRBJ1-2,.,TGTGCCAGCAGCTTGGACGGCCCTAACTATGGCTACACCTTC,CASSLDGPNYGYTF
TRBV7-2,.,TRBJ2-7,TRBD2,TGTGCCAGCAGCCGGACTAGCGGGGGGGAAAACGAGCAGTACTTC,CASSRTSGGENEQYF
TRBV2,.,TRBJ1-1,.,TGTGCCAGCAGTACTGTGGACAAGGAGTACACTGAAGCTTTCTTT,CASSTVDKEYTEAFF
TRBV5-1,once,TRBJ1-2,.,TGCGCCAGCAGCACCGGGACCCCTGGGGGTTATGGCTACACCTTC,CASSTGTPGGYGYTF
TRBV25-1,.,TRBJ1-2,.,TGTGCCAGCAGTGAGGGCAGGGGTTTTGGCTACACCTTC,CASSEGRGFGYTF
TRBV6-1,.,TRBJ1-3,.,TGTGCCAGCAGTGCCTTAAACGGAAACACCATATATTTT,CASSALNGNTIYF
TRBV19,.,TRBJ2-3,.,TGTGCCAGTAGTATAGGAGTCTCGACTAGCACAGATACGCAGTATTTT,CASSIGVSTSTDTQYF
TRBV7-9,.,TRBJ1-2,.,TGTGCCAGCAGCGATCAGGGGAATAACTATGGCTACACCTTC,CASSDQGNNYGYTF
TRBV7-9,.,TRBJ2-7,TRBD1,TGTGCCAGCAGTAAAGACAGGGGGCAAGTCGAGCAGTACTTC,CASSKDRGQVEQYF
TRBV28,few,TRBJ1-4,TRBD1,TGTGCCAGCAGTCGCCGACAGGGGAAGGGTGAAAAACTGTTTTTT,CASSRRQGKGEKLFF
TRBV5-5,once,TRBJ1-2,.,TGTGCCAGCAGCTTGGGACCGAGAAACTATGGCTACACCTTC,CASSLGPRNYGYTF
TRBV7-3,.,TRBJ2-1,TRBD1,TGTGCCAGCAGCCAAGGACAGGGAAATGAGCAGTTCTTC,CASSQGQGNEQFF
TRBV5-4,.,TRBJ2-7,.,TGTGCCAGCAGCTTACGGGACACTGCCTACGAGCAGTACTTC,CASSLRDTAYEQYF
TRBV18,.,TRBJ1-5,TRBD1,TGTGCCAGCTCACCAGACTCGGGACAGGGAGGGGAGCCCCAGCATTTT,CASSPDSGQGGEPQHF
TRBV18,.,TRBJ2-1,.,TGTGCCAGCTCTCCTCCTTCAGCGGTGTACAATGAGCAGTTCTTC,CASSPPSAVYNEQFF
TRBV11-3,.,TRBJ1-3,.,TGTGCCAGTCAGGGGTCTGGAAACACCATATATTTT,CASQGSGNTIYF
TRBV12-2,.,TRBJ1-2,.,TGTGCAAGTCGTTCCGGGACAGGGTTGAACTATGGCTACACCTTC,CASRSGTGLNYGYTF
TRBV28,.,TRBJ2-3,.,TGTGCCAGCACCTCGGGCAGCACCTTCACAGATACGCAGTATTTT,CASTSGSTFTDTQYF
TRBV16,.,TRBJ1-5,TRBD1,TGTGCCAGCAGCCAATCGGACAGGGTTAGTCAGCCCCAGCATTTT,CASSQSDRVSQPQHF
TRBV4-3,.,TRBJ1-1,.,TGCGCCAGCAGCCAAGTTGGAGGGGTGGGCACTGAAGCTTTCTTT,CASSQVGGVGTEAFF
TRBV5-1,medium-sized,TRBJ2-5,.,TGCGCCAGCAGCTTGGCAGGAACGGGAGAGACCCAGTACTTC,CASSLAGTGETQYF
TRBV11-2,.,TRBJ2-1,.,TGTGCCAGCAGCTTAGGTCCGGGGCAGGGGTACAATGAGCAGTTCTTC,CASSLGPGQGYNEQFF
TRBV5-1,.,TRBJ2-3,TRBD2,TGCGCCAGCAGCTTGGCTAGCGGGGGTCATGGCGCAGATACGCAGTATTTT,CASSLASGGHGADTQYF
TRBV7-2,.,TRBJ2-1,.,TGTGCCAGCAGCTTAGACGCAAACAATGAGCAGTTCTTC,CASSLDANNEQFF
TRBV10-3,.,TRBJ2-4,.,TGTGCCATCAGTGAGTCAGAGGTGAACCCGACCAAAAACATTCAGTACTTC,CAISESEVNPTKNIQYF
TRBV27,few,TRBJ1-6,.,TGTGCCAGCACCTCCCGGGCAGGGGTGGGATCACCCCTCCACTTT,CASTSRAGVGSPLHF
TRBV28,.,TRBJ1-1,.,TGTGCCAGCACTAGACAGGTCGTGACTGAAGCTTTCTTT,CASTRQVVTEAFF